The T cell receptor (beta chain) under discussion was sequenced for a study of T-cell memory formation after mild COVID-19. Findings and limits, study-wide: SARS-CoV-2 specificity was not confirmed for second-wave clones peaking on day 37. CM and EM subsets held most contracting CD4+ clones; EMRA held CD8+ ones.

This clonotype has only a few counts. Its antigen is undetermined. CDR1 is PRHDT, CDR2 FYEKMQ, per germline (reference sequence). V dropped 3 bases and J dropped 7 bases, with 8 bases sitting between them. This CDR3 has 12 residues. Constant-segment-primed 5'RACE gave TCR alpha and TCR beta cDNA libraries with sample barcodes and UMIs. TCRdb re-called the 5' RACE reads through MiXCR, storing one row per CDR3 protein. This sample yields 58,000 or so distinct CDR3 sequences, of which about 30% are seen a single time; about 40% belongs to the top ten. The sample consisted of PBMCs or a T cell subset sorted from them (not recorded which). The TCR was taken from a man in his late teens or twenties who had mild COVID-19 (a few samples of this study predate the infection). Cell type and time point are not known. The V and J genes are TRBV13 and TRBJ2-3, with D hard to call. Written as DNA, the CDR3 is TGTGCCAGCAGCTTGAAGTTGAATACGCAGTATTTT. The encoded protein is CASSLKLNTQYF.